These T cell receptor beta chains were read from a single sample in a study of T-cell memory formation after mild COVID-19. TCRdb passed the 5' RACE reads through MiXCR, listing each CDR3 protein once. The sample consists of 150,000 to 200,000 distinct CDR3 sequences, 14% of them appearing once. Sequencing input: PBMCs or a T cell subset sorted from them (not recorded which). These receptors all come from an adult woman who had mild COVID-19 (a few samples of this study predate the infection). Cell type and time point are not known. CDR3s include the opening cysteine and the closing phenylalanine or tryptophan. D genes are given only for firm matches. Clone sizes are given selectively: once, few, many, or a class where the clone is expanded.

j_call | d_call | v_call | clone_size | cdr3_nt | cdr3_aa
TRBJ2-3 | TRBD2 | TRBV7-9 | few | TGTGCCAGCAGCCCTTCTAGCGGGATTAATACGCAGTATTTT | CASSPSSGINTQYF
TRBJ2-4 | NA | TRBV30 | NA | TGTGCCTGGAGTGTACCTCGGGATTTAAACATTCAGTACTTC | CAWSVPRDLNIQYF
TRBJ2-5 | NA | TRBV12-3/TRBV12-4 | NA | TGTGCCAGCAGTTTCCGGGACTTACCTCGAGAGACCCAGTACTTC | CASSFRDLPRETQYF
TRBJ2-1 | NA | TRBV7-2 | NA | TGTGCCAGCAACCTTGAAATCAATGAGCAGTTCTTC | CASNLEINEQFF
TRBJ2-7 | NA | TRBV14 | NA | TGTGCCAGCAGCCACCCCGATATCCACTACGAGCAGTACTTC | CASSHPDIHYEQYF
TRBJ1-5 | NA | TRBV7-9 | few | TGTGCCAGCAGCTTAGTCGGAGGCAGGGGTCTGGATCAGCCCCAGCATTTT | CASSLVGGRGLDQPQHF
TRBJ2-2 | NA | TRBV4-1 | many | TGCGCCAGCAGTCATACCGGGAACACCGGGGAGCTGTTTTTT | CASSHTGNTGELFF
TRBJ2-7 | TRBD1 | TRBV20-1 | many | TGCAGTGCCACGACAGGGGCCTACGAGCAGTACTTC | CSATTGAYEQYF
TRBJ2-5 | NA | TRBV4-1 | few | TGCGCCAGCAGCCAGGCGACGGGGACCCAGTACTTC | CASSQATGTQYF
TRBJ1-1 | TRBD1 | TRBV3-1 | NA | TGTGCCAGGGGAAGGGACAGGTTAGACACTGAAGCTTTCTTT | CARGRDRLDTEAFF
TRBJ2-1 | TRBD2 | TRBV4-1 | few | TGCGCCAGCAGCCAAGATCCCTCCGTAACTAGCGGGAGGGGGTATGAGCAGTTCTTC | CASSQDPSVTSGRGYEQFF
TRBJ2-1 | NA | TRBV5-6 | medium-sized | TGTGCCAGCAGCTCCGACGGTAGCTACAATGAGCAGTTCTTC | CASSSDGSYNEQFF
TRBJ1-2 | NA | TRBV9 | once | TGTGCCAGCAGCGTAGATACGGGGGAAGGCTACACCTTC | CASSVDTGEGYTF
TRBJ2-7 | NA | TRBV3-1 | few | TGTGCCAGCAGCTTGATTATGGCCGGCGACGAGCAGTACTTC | CASSLIMAGDEQYF
TRBJ2-7 | TRBD1 | TRBV25-1 | NA | TGTGCCAGCAGTGGGGACAGGGGATTCCCCTACGAGCAGTACTTC | CASSGDRGFPYEQYF
TRBJ1-1 | NA | TRBV3-1 | NA | TGTGCCAGCAGCCAAATTTCTGACTCGGAAGCTTTCTTT | CASSQISDSEAFF
TRBJ2-5 | NA | TRBV12-3/TRBV12-4 | few | TGTGCCAGCAGTCCCGGGACACAAAAAAAAGAGGTGGAGACCCAGTACTTC | CASSPGTQKKEVETQYF